Below are 5 T cell receptor beta chains sequenced from a single sample in a study of blood T cell repertoires in COVID-19. Sequenced by immunoSEQ multiplex PCR; TCRdb stores in-frame clones only, minus some. The sample includes more than 150,000 clones, roughly 84% of them seen just once. Sequencing was performed on peripheral blood. The receptors stem from a woman aged 55-69 years with acute or convalescent COVID-19.

The chain combines TRBV24-1 with TRBJ2-3; 14 bases are shared with TRBD2. The V segment lost 4 bases and the J segment 2 bases; nucleotides outside the gene matches: 4. The germline V gene encodes CDR1 KGHDR and CDR2 SFDVKD. CDR3 length equals 17 residues. The CDR3 loop reads CATSDGGLAGATDTQYF. The CDR3 bases are TGTGCCACCAGTGACGGGGGACTAGCGGGGGCCACAGATACGCAGTATTTT.

The chain couples TRBV5-8 to TRBJ1-4, with D possibly matching TRBD1 (6 bases). The V gene lost 5 bases and the J gene lost 3 bases, with 14 bases spanning the gap. CDR1 is SGHTS and CDR2 is YDEGEE in the germline V gene. The CDR3 has 15 residues. The CDR3 here is CASSLKGQPNEKLFF. For the CDR3, the DNA is TGTGCCAGCAGTCTCAAAGGACAGCCTAATGAAAAACTGTTTTTT.

This chain connects TRBV7-2 to TRBJ1-4, with D maybe TRBD1 (5 bases). This CDR3 contains 16 residues. CDR1 is SGHTA, CDR2 FQGNSA, per germline. V lost 3 bases to trimming and J lost 7 bases, with 18 bases between them. The CDR3 here is CASSFGARDRLEKLFF. The CDR3 bases are TGTGCCAGCAGCTTTGGGGCCCGTGACAGACTTGAAAAACTGTTTTTT.

The chain recombines TRBV28 with TRBJ2-4; no reliable D call. Germline V lookup: CDR1 MDHEN, CDR2 SYDVKM. V lost 6 bases and J lost 0, with 15 bases in between. The CDR3 contains 16 residues. CDR3 DNA: TGTGCCAGCAGCCTAGGCCCAAGTGAAGCCAAAAACATTCAGTACTTC. Protein: CASSLGPSEAKNIQYF.

The chain is built from TRBV6-5 and TRBJ2-1; TRBD1 might be the D (6 bases). This CDR3 is built from 15 residues. Germline V gene data show CDR1 as MNHEY and CDR2 as SVGAGI. The ends were cut back, 5 bases at V and 6 bases at J, with 17 bases in the middle. CDR3 bases: TGTGCCAGCAGTCACCGGGACAAAACGTCCAATGAGCAGTTCTTC. This encodes CASSHRDKTSNEQFF.